The rows below give T cell receptor beta chains drawn from one sample of a study of control samples from healthy donors and cancer patients. The data were produced by immunoSEQ multiplex PCR, yet TCRdb's version contains in-frame clones alone and is incomplete. The specimen's table records some 190,000 clones. Sequences were obtained from blood. The receptors shown here come from a woman aged 25 to 39 in good health. Both conserved end residues are part of each CDR3. A D gene is named only where the DNA matches it firmly.

V gene: TRBV7-2; D gene: TRBD2; CDR3 length: 16; J gene: TRBJ2-1; CDR3 DNA: TGTGCCAGCAGCCCGCGGACTAGCGGGGACTACAATGAGCAGTTCTTC; CDR3 protein: CASSPRTSGDYNEQFF
V gene: TRBV7-2; D gene: .; CDR3 length: 14; J gene: TRBJ2-1; CDR3 DNA: TGTGCCAGCAGCTTAATTCAGACCTACAATGAGCAGTTCTTC; CDR3 protein: CASSLIQTYNEQFF
V gene: TRBV7-9; D gene: .; CDR3 length: 14; J gene: TRBJ2-5; CDR3 DNA: TGTGCCAGCAGCTTGGCGGCGGGGCCCCCGACCCAGTACTTC; CDR3 protein: CASSLAAGPPTQYF
V gene: TRBV15; D gene: .; CDR3 length: 18; J gene: TRBJ1-1; CDR3 DNA: TGTGCCACCAGTTACCCGATTGGGGCGCTAGACTCGAACACTGAAGCTTTCTTT; CDR3 protein: CATSYPIGALDSNTEAFF
V gene: TRBV28; D gene: .; CDR3 length: 15; J gene: TRBJ1-2; CDR3 DNA: TGTGCCAGCAGCCCCCGTGGGGGGCACCCCTTAGTCGAGCTCTTC; CDR3 protein: CASSPRGGHPLVELF
V gene: TRBV18; D gene: .; CDR3 length: 14; J gene: TRBJ2-3; CDR3 DNA: TGTGCCAGCTCTCCCCGGGACCCCACAGATACGCAGTATTTT; CDR3 protein: CASSPRDPTDTQYF
V gene: TRBV5-6; D gene: TRBD1; CDR3 length: 15; J gene: TRBJ1-6; CDR3 DNA: TGTGCCAGCAGCCGCAAGGGACAGGGTTATTCACCCCTCCACTTT; CDR3 protein: CASSRKGQGYSPLHF
V gene: TRBV5-1; D gene: .; CDR3 length: 15; J gene: TRBJ2-3; CDR3 DNA: TGCGCCAGCAGCTTAGGGGTCTCCACTGTAGATACGCAGTATTTT; CDR3 protein: CASSLGVSTVDTQYF
V gene: TRBV7-3; D gene: .; CDR3 length: 11; J gene: TRBJ2-7; CDR3 DNA: TGTGCCAGCAGCTTATTGGCAGGTGGGTACTTC; CDR3 protein: CASSLLAGGYF
V gene: TRBV6-5; D gene: .; CDR3 length: 13; J gene: TRBJ2-4; CDR3 DNA: TGTGCCAGCGGGGGACCTCTAGACGGCATTCAGTACTTC; CDR3 protein: CASGGPLDGIQYF
V gene: TRBV15; D gene: .; CDR3 length: 17; J gene: TRBJ1-3; CDR3 DNA: TGTGCCACCAGCGGGAGCCCTAGAGATTTCTCTGGAAACACCATATATTTT; CDR3 protein: CATSGSPRDFSGNTIYF
V gene: TRBV3-1/TRBV3-2; D gene: TRBD2; CDR3 length: 15; J gene: TRBJ2-3; CDR3 DNA: TGTGCCAGCAGCCAGAGACTAGCGAACACAGATACGCAGTATTTT; CDR3 protein: CASSQRLANTDTQYF
V gene: TRBV6-1; D gene: .; CDR3 length: 12; J gene: TRBJ2-7; CDR3 DNA: TGTGCCAGCAGTGATGAGTTGTACGAGCAGTACTTC; CDR3 protein: CASSDELYEQYF
V gene: TRBV5-8; D gene: TRBD1; CDR3 length: 14; J gene: TRBJ1-2; CDR3 DNA: TGTGCCAGCAGCCCCCTCAGGGGGGTCTATGGCTACACCTTC; CDR3 protein: CASSPLRGVYGYTF
V gene: TRBV6-6; D gene: .; CDR3 length: 13; J gene: TRBJ2-7; CDR3 DNA: TGTGCCACGGGAAGGCAGTCGGTCAACGAGCAGTACTTC; CDR3 protein: CATGRQSVNEQYF
V gene: TRBV6-5; D gene: TRBD1; CDR3 length: 13; J gene: TRBJ2-7; CDR3 DNA: TGTGCCAGCAGTTCCTCCCCAGGGGGCGAGCAGTACTTC; CDR3 protein: CASSSSPGGEQYF
V gene: TRBV6-2/TRBV6-3; D gene: .; CDR3 length: 14; J gene: TRBJ1-4; CDR3 DNA: TGTGCCAGCAGCCCAGGGGCCGAAGAGGAAAAACTGTTTTTT; CDR3 protein: CASSPGAEEEKLFF
V gene: TRBV3-1/TRBV3-2; D gene: TRBD2; CDR3 length: 18; J gene: TRBJ2-2; CDR3 DNA: TGTGCCAGCAGCCAAGGTGCGAGGCTAGCGGGTTACACCGGGGAGCTGTTTTTT; CDR3 protein: CASSQGARLAGYTGELFF
V gene: TRBV4-1; D gene: .; CDR3 length: 14; J gene: TRBJ1-5; CDR3 DNA: TGCGCCAGCAGCGGAATAACAGCCGGGCAGCCCCAGCATTTT; CDR3 protein: CASSGITAGQPQHF
V gene: TRBV28; D gene: .; CDR3 length: 13; J gene: TRBJ2-5; CDR3 DNA: TGTGCCAGCAGTTTAGGAAACCCCAGGACCCAGTACTTC; CDR3 protein: CASSLGNPRTQYF
V gene: TRBV10-3; D gene: TRBD2; CDR3 length: 14; J gene: TRBJ2-1; CDR3 DNA: TGTGCCATCAGCACGGGGGGGGTAGGGAATGAGCAGTTCTTC; CDR3 protein: CAISTGGVGNEQFF
V gene: TRBV4-3; D gene: TRBD1; CDR3 length: 15; J gene: TRBJ1-1; CDR3 DNA: TGCGCCAGCCGGGAGGGGGCAGTTTGGAACACTGAAGCTTTCTTT; CDR3 protein: CASREGAVWNTEAFF
V gene: TRBV28; D gene: .; CDR3 length: 12; J gene: TRBJ1-2; CDR3 DNA: TGTGCCAGCAGTTCCCCAGACTATGGCTACACCTTC; CDR3 protein: CASSSPDYGYTF
V gene: TRBV25-1; D gene: TRBD1; CDR3 length: 16; J gene: TRBJ1-6; CDR3 DNA: TGTGCCAGCAGTCGGTACGGGACAGGAAGAAATTCACCCCTCCACTTT; CDR3 protein: CASSRYGTGRNSPLHF
V gene: TRBV12-3/TRBV12-4; D gene: TRBD1; CDR3 length: 13; J gene: TRBJ1-2; CDR3 DNA: TGTGCCAGCTTGTCCTTGACAGGGAGAGGCTACACCTTC; CDR3 protein: CASLSLTGRGYTF
V gene: TRBV7-2; D gene: .; CDR3 length: 14; J gene: TRBJ1-5; CDR3 DNA: TGTGCCAGCAGCAGTAGGGGCGCCTCTCAGCCCCAGCATTTT; CDR3 protein: CASSSRGASQPQHF
V gene: TRBV6-5; D gene: TRBD1; CDR3 length: 15; J gene: TRBJ1-2; CDR3 DNA: TGTGCCAGCAGTTACGGGGACAGCAGGGACTATGGCTACACCTTC; CDR3 protein: CASSYGDSRDYGYTF
V gene: TRBV5-1; D gene: .; CDR3 length: 13; J gene: TRBJ1-1; CDR3 DNA: TGCGCCAGCAGAACGGGGGGGAACACTGAAGCTTTCTTT; CDR3 protein: CASRTGGNTEAFF
V gene: TRBV5-1; D gene: .; CDR3 length: 14; J gene: TRBJ2-7; CDR3 DNA: TGCGCCAGCAGCTTGTGGCCGGGAACCTACGAGCAGTACTTC; CDR3 protein: CASSLWPGTYEQYF
V gene: TRBV7-9; D gene: TRBD2; CDR3 length: 14; J gene: TRBJ2-1; CDR3 DNA: TGTGCCAGCAGCCTCTTAGCGGGGAGCCTTGGGCAGTTCTTC; CDR3 protein: CASSLLAGSLGQFF
V gene: TRBV28; D gene: .; CDR3 length: 15; J gene: TRBJ2-1; CDR3 DNA: TGTGCCAGCAGGGGGAGACTAGGCTATTACAATGAGCAGTTCTTC; CDR3 protein: CASRGRLGYYNEQFF
V gene: TRBV6-5; D gene: .; CDR3 length: 13; J gene: TRBJ2-2; CDR3 DNA: TGTGCCAGCCGCGGGGTGTTCACCGGGGAGCTGTTTTTT; CDR3 protein: CASRGVFTGELFF
V gene: TRBV18; D gene: .; CDR3 length: 16; J gene: TRBJ1-6; CDR3 DNA: TGTGCCAGCTCTCCCTCCGGGGCAGGGAATAATTCACCCCTCCACTTT; CDR3 protein: CASSPSGAGNNSPLHF
V gene: TRBV19; D gene: .; CDR3 length: 13; J gene: TRBJ2-1; CDR3 DNA: TGTGCCAGTAGTATAGTTTCGGGACACGAGCAGTTCTTC; CDR3 protein: CASSIVSGHEQFF
V gene: TRBV13; D gene: .; CDR3 length: 12; J gene: TRBJ2-1; CDR3 DNA: TGTGCTTGCGGGGCAGGGGACAATGAGCAGTTCTTC; CDR3 protein: CACGAGDNEQFF
V gene: TRBV4-1; D gene: .; CDR3 length: 18; J gene: TRBJ1-3; CDR3 DNA: TGCGCCAGCAGCCGATATACGGCCCCGGGTCTACCTGGAAACACCATATATTTT; CDR3 protein: CASSRYTAPGLPGNTIYF
V gene: TRBV6-1; D gene: .; CDR3 length: 15; J gene: TRBJ2-7; CDR3 DNA: TGTGCCAGCAGTGAAGCGTCGGGGAAGACGGGGGAGCAGTACTTC; CDR3 protein: CASSEASGKTGEQYF
V gene: TRBV7-6; D gene: TRBD1; CDR3 length: 16; J gene: TRBJ2-3; CDR3 DNA: TGTGCCAGCAGCTTTACGGGACAGGGTAGCACAGATACGCAGTATTTT; CDR3 protein: CASSFTGQGSTDTQYF
V gene: TRBV28; D gene: TRBD1; CDR3 length: 18; J gene: TRBJ1-1; CDR3 DNA: TGTGCCAGCAGTTTCTCGACCGGAGGAAGGGGGCAGTCCACTGAAGCTTTCTTT; CDR3 protein: CASSFSTGGRGQSTEAFF
V gene: TRBV4-1; D gene: .; CDR3 length: 13; J gene: TRBJ2-3; CDR3 DNA: TGCGCCAGCAGCCAAGATAGAGTAGATACGCAGTATTTT; CDR3 protein: CASSQDRVDTQYF
V gene: TRBV19; D gene: TRBD1; CDR3 length: 16; J gene: TRBJ1-2; CDR3 DNA: TGTGCCAGTAGTCCCCAACCGACAGGGGGATACTATGGCTACACCTTC; CDR3 protein: CASSPQPTGGYYGYTF
V gene: TRBV19; D gene: TRBD1; CDR3 length: 15; J gene: TRBJ1-1; CDR3 DNA: TGTGCCAGTAGTATATCGGGACAGGCGTACACTGAAGCTTTCTTT; CDR3 protein: CASSISGQAYTEAFF
V gene: TRBV5-1; D gene: .; CDR3 length: 14; J gene: TRBJ1-1; CDR3 DNA: TGCGCCAGCAGCTTGGAACTGAGGAACACTGAAGCTTTCTTT; CDR3 protein: CASSLELRNTEAFF
V gene: TRBV5-6; D gene: .; CDR3 length: 12; J gene: TRBJ1-2; CDR3 DNA: TGTGCCAGCAGATTCGGGCCTTTGGGCTACACCTTC; CDR3 protein: CASRFGPLGYTF
V gene: TRBV18; D gene: .; CDR3 length: 15; J gene: TRBJ1-2; CDR3 DNA: TGTGCCAGCTCACCGGGAGGCGGCGAGAACTATGGCTACACCTTC; CDR3 protein: CASSPGGGENYGYTF
V gene: TRBV19; D gene: .; CDR3 length: 15; J gene: TRBJ2-3; CDR3 DNA: TGTGCCAGTAGTATGCAGGACCCGGGCACAGATACGCAGTATTTT; CDR3 protein: CASSMQDPGTDTQYF
V gene: TRBV5-6; D gene: .; CDR3 length: 15; J gene: TRBJ1-5; CDR3 DNA: TGTGCCAGCAGCTTGATAGGGTTCGCTAATCAGCCCCAGCATTTT; CDR3 protein: CASSLIGFANQPQHF
V gene: TRBV27; D gene: .; CDR3 length: 15; J gene: TRBJ1-4; CDR3 DNA: TGTGCCAGCAGTTTGGGTCGGGGAGGGGCGGAAAAACTGTTTTTT; CDR3 protein: CASSLGRGGAEKLFF